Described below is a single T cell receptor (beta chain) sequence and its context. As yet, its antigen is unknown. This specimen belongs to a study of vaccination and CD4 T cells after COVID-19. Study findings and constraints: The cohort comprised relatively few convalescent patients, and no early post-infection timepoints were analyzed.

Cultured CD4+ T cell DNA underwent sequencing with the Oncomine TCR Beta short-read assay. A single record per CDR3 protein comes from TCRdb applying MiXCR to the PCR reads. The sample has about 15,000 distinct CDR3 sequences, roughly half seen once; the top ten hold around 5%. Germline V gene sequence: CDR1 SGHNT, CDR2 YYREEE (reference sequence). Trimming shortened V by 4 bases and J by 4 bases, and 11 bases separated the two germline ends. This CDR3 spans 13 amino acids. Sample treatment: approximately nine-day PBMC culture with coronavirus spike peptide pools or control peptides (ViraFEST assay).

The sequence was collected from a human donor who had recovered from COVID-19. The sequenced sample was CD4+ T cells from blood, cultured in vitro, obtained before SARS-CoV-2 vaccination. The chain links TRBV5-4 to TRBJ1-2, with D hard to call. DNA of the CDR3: TGTGCCAGCAGCCTATACACGGGCTATGGCTACACCTTC. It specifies CASSLYTGYGYTF.